The entry that follows covers one T cell receptor (beta chain) sequence. Its target is not known. The data were taken from a study of molecular identifiers for immune sequencing clone quantification. Study results and limitations: Over 99% of effector molecules, yet under 1% of naive-cell molecules, were held by clones above 20 RNA copies. Highly expanded clone sizes could be underestimated through barcode sharing by identical TCR molecules. Detectable among about a million naive cells, according to reports, was Jurkat TCR RNA spiked in from one cell.

Germline CDR1 is SGHDN and CDR2 is FVKESK. CDR3 length equals 16 residues. Trimming took off 5 bases at V and 2 bases at J, with 16 bases between the two ends. Libraries of bulk TCR were made by previously described methods (with listed TCR primers). TCRdb itself ran the PCR reads through MiXCR, one entry per CDR3 protein. The sample carries over 550,000 distinct CDR3 sequences, roughly 23% recorded once. The gene calls are TRBV14 and TRBJ2-1, with D possibly called TRBD1 or TRBD2 (5 bases each). Sequenced input: naive CD8+ T cells from blood, with Jurkat cell RNA spiked in. Subset described: FACS-sorted CD8+CD4-CCR7+CD45RA+ naive T cells. This TCR was recovered from a human donor in good health. Some libraries in this study had Jurkat cell RNA spiked in. The CDR3 DNA reads as TGTGCCAGCAGCAAAATCGGAAAGGGACCCTACAATGAGCAGTTCTTC. As protein: CASSKIGKGPYNEQFF.